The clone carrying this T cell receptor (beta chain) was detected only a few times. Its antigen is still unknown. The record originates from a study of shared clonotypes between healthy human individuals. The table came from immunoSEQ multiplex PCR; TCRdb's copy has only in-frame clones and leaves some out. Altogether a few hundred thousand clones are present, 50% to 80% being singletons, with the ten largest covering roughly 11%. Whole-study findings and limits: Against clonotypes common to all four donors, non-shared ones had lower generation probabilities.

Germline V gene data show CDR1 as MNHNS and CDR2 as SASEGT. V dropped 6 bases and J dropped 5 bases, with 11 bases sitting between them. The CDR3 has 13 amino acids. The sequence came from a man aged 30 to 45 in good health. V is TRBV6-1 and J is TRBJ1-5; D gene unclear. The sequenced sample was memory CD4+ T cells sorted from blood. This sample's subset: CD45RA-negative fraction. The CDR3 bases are TGTGCCAGCAGCGCCGCGGCTCATCAGCCCCAGCATTTT. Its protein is CASSAAAHQPQHF.